The entry that follows covers one T cell receptor beta chain sequence. Antigen specificity is unknown. V was pared by 4 bases and J by 3 bases, with 16 bases between. CDR3 length: 15 residues. Germline V gene lookup returns CDR1 SGHNT and CDR2 YYREEE (reference sequence). This specimen comes from a study of T cell responses to AZD1222 COVID-19 vaccine. Across the study: Both about-4-week and about-12-week second-dose recipients were combined. Findings and caveats of the study: Epitopes outside B.1.351 and B.1.1.7 mutated regions reportedly drew nearly half of spike TCRs. Baseline serology detected seropositivity in only six AZD1222 recipients. Increases in Spike-specific TCR breadth and depth were seen after two AZD1222 doses.

TCRdb's copy holds only in-frame clones and misses some; the assay was immunoSEQ multiplex PCR. The data show about 150,000 clones, with 90% to 95% seen just once and over 7.5% held by the top ten. The clonotype was recovered from an adult in good health. The chain has TRBV5-4 and TRBJ1-2; no firm D call. The sample here was peripheral blood, taken on day 0 of AZD1222 vaccination. This CDR3 reads CASSPGVRQHYGYTF. CDR3 bases: TGTGCCAGCAGCCCAGGCGTTCGGCAGCACTATGGCTACACCTTC.